The present T cell receptor beta chain was sequenced within a study of blood T cell repertoires in COVID-19. Study overall: There were acute and convalescent COVID-19 samples, and they came from the United States, Italy and Spain.

The CDR3 is 15 amino acids. Germline-derived CDR1 and CDR2 are SGHAT and FQNNGV. V was cut by 3 bases and J by 1 base, with 10 bases left in between. TCRdb's copy holds only in-frame clones and misses some; the assay was immunoSEQ multiplex PCR. The sample has about 100,000 clones; 80% to 90% are singletons. The receptor was isolated from a human donor in a cohort sampled during active COVID-19. The chain recombines TRBV11-2 with TRBJ2-1; D remains unclear. Sequenced sample: peripheral blood. This CDR3 is CASSLSIESYNEQFF. CDR3 DNA: TGTGCCAGCAGCTTGTCGATTGAGTCCTACAATGAGCAGTTCTTC.